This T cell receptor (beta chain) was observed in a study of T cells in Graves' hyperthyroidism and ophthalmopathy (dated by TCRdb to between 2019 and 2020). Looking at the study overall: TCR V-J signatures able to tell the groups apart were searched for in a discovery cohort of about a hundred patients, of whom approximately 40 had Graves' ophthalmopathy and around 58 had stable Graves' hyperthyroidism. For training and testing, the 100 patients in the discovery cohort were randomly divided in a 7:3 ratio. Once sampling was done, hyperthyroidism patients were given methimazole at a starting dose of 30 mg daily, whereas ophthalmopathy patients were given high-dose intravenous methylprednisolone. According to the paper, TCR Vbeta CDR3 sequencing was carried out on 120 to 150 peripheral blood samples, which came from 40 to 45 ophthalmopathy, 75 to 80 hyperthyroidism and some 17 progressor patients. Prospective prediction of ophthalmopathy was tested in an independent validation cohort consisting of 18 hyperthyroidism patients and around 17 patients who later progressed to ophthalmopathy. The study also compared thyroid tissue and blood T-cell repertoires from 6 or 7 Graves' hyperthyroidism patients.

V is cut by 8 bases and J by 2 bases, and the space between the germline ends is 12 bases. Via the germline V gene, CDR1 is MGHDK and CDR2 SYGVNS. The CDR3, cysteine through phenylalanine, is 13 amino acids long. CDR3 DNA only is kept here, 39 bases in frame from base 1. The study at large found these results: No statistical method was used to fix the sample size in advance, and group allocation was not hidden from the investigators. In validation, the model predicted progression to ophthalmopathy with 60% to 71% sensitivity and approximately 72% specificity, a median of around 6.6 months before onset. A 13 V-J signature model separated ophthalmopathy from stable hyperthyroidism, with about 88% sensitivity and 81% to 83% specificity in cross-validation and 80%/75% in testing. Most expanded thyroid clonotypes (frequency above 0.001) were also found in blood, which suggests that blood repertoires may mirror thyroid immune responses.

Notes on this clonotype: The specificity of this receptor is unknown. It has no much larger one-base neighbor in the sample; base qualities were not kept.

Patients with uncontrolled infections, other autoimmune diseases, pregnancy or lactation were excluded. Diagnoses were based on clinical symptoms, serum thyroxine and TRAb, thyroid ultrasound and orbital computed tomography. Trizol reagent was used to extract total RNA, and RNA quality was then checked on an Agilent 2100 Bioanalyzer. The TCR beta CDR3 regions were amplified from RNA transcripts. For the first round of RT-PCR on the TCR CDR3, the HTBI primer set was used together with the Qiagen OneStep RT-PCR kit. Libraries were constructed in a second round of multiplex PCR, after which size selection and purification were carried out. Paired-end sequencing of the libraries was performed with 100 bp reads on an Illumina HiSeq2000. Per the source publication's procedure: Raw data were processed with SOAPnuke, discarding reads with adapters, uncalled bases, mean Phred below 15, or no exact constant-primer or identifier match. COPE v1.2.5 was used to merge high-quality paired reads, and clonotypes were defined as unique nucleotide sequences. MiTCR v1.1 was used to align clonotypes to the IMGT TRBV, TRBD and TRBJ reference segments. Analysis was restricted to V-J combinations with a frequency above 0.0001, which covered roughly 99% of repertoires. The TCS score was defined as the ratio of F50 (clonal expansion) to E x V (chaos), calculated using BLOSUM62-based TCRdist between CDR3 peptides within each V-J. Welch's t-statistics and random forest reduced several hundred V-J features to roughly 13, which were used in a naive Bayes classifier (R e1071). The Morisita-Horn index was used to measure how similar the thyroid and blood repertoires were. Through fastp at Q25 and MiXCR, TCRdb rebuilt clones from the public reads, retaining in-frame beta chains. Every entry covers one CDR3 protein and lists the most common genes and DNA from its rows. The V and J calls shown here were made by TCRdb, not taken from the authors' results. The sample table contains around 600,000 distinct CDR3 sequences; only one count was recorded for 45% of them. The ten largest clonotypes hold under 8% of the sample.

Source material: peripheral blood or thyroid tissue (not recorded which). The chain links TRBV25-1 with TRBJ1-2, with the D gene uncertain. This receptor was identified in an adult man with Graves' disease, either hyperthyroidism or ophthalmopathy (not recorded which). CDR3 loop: CASVERRNYGYTF. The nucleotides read TGTGCCAGCGTTGAGAGACGAAACTATGGCTACACCTTC.